This T cell receptor beta chain was observed in a study of cytomegalovirus exposure and HLA in healthy donors. PCR primers comprised 60 Vbeta and 13 Jbeta primers. The repertoire was sequenced with immunoSEQ multiplex PCR; TCRdb's copy has only in-frame clones and lacks some. The sample consists of 190,000 or so clones, roughly 83% of them appearing once. Comment on this clone: Antigen unknown.

Whole-study results and caveats: TCR beta sequences numbering 16,951 were associated with HLA alleles at 0.05 false discovery rate in a later analysis. It has been reported that TCR beta sequences accurately predicted the HLA-A and HLA-B alleles of most subjects.

The CDR3 totals 14 residues. Germline V CDR1 and CDR2: SGHRS, YFSETQ. V was pared by 3 bases and J by 1 base, with 10 bases between. The TCR was taken from a male donor in good health and CMV-seropositive. Material: PBMCs. The chain employs TRBV5-1 and TRBJ1-1; D possibly corresponds to TRBD1 (6 bases). The CDR3 nucleotides read TGCGCCAGCAGCTCTCCGACAGGGAACACTGAAGCTTTCTTT. Amino acid sequence: CASSSPTGNTEAFF.